This T cell receptor beta chain appears in the sequencing data of a study of control samples from healthy donors and cancer patients. The data were produced by immunoSEQ multiplex PCR, yet TCRdb's version contains in-frame clones alone and is incomplete. This sample has fewer than 150,000 clones; under 95% occur once, and the top ten carry approximately 9%. This clone was counted a single time. Other DNA sequences of this sample code for an identical CDR3. J was trimmed by 9 bases and V by 0 bases; bases with no gene match: 1. CDR3 length equals 14 residues. The germline gives CDR1 MNHEY, CDR2 SMNVEV (reference sequence).

The chain has TRBV27 and TRBJ1-6; 8 bases align to TRBD1. The sequenced sample consisted of blood. The origin of this receptor is a man between 18 and 35 years old in good health. The CDR3 DNA reads as TGTGCCAGCAGTTTATCAGGACAGGGTTCACCCCTCCACTTT. Translation gives CASSLSGQGSPLHF.